Given below is one TCR beta chain in context. Its specificity is unknown. Collection occurred without any documented infections or immune events in donors. Some clones are missing from TCRdb's copy, which holds only in-frame ones; the method was immunoSEQ multiplex PCR. The sample lists around 100,000 clones, around 88% occurring once. This entry belongs to a study of identifying expanded T cells in peripheral blood. CDR1 SGHTA and CDR2 FQGNSA come from the germline V gene. V was pared by 3 bases and J by 5 bases, with 9 bases between. This CDR3 comprises 13 residues. Study results and limitations: Across healthy donors, higher total template counts meant significantly greater roughly 2-week count variance. Over around two and four weeks, about 15 and 19 clones changed, versus roughly 1.1 between replicates.

What was sequenced was blood. The TCR was taken from a person aged 18-70 years in good health. V and J are TRBV7-2 and TRBJ2-3, with D possibly matching TRBD2 (6 bases). CDR3: CASSFGGGDTQYF. The CDR3 DNA reads as TGTGCCAGCAGCTTCGGGGGAGGAGATACGCAGTATTTT.